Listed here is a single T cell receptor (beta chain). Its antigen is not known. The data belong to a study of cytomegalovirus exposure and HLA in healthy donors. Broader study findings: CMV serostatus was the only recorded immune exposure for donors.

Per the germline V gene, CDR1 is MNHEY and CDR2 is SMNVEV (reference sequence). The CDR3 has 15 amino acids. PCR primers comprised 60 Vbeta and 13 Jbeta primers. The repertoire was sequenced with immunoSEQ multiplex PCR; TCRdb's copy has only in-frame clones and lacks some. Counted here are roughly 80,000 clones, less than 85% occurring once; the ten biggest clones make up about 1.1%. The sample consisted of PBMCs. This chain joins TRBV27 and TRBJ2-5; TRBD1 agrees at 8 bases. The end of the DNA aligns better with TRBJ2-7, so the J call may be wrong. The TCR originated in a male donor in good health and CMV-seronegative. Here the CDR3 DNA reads TGTGCCAGCAGACCCACCGGACAGGGACACTACGAGCAGTACTTC. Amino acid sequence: CASRPTGQGHYEQYF.